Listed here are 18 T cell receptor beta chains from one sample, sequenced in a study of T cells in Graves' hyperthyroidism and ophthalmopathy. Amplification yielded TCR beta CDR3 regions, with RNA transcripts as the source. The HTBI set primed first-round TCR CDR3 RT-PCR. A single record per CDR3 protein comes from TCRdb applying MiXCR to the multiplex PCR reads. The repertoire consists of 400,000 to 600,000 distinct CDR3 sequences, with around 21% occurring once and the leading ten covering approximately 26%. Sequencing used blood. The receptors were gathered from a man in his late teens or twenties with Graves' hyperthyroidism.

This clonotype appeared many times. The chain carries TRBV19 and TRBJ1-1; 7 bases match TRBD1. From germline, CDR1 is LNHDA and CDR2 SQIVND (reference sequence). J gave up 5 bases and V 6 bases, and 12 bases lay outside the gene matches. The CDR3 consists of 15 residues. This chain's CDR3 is CASRGGRGGGTEAFF. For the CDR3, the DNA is TGTGCCAGTAGAGGGGGCCGGGGGGGTGGAACTGAAGCTTTCTTT. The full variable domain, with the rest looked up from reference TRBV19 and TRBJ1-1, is DGGITQSPKYLFRKEGQNVTLSCEQNLNHDAMYWYRQDPGQGLRLIYYSQIVNDFQKGDIAEGYSVSREKKESFPLTVTSAQKNPTAFYLCASRGGRGGGTEAFFGQGTRLTVV.

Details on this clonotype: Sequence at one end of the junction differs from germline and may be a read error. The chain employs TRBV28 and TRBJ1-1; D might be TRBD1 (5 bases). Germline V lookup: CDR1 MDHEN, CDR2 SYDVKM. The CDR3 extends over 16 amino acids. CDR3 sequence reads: CASSISQGLTGTGAFF. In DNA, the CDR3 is TGTGCCAGCAGTATAAGCCAGGGACTCACCGGCACTGGAGCTTTCTTT.

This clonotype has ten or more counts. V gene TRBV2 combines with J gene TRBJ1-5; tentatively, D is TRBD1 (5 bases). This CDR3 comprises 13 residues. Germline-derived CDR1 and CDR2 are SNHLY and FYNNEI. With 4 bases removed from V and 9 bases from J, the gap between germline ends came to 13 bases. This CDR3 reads CASSVGGMGPQHF. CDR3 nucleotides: TGTGCCAGCAGTGTCGGGGGAATGGGGCCCCAGCATTTT.

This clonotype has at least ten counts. CDR3 DNA sequence: TGTGCCAGCATTGGGATAGGGAAGAGGAACACTGAAGCTTTCTTT. Its translation: CASIGIGKRNTEAFF. The chain is built from TRBV28 and TRBJ1-1, with D unclear. The CDR3 is made up of 15 amino acids. V was clipped by 7 bases and J by 1 base, with 16 bases between them. Per germline, CDR1 MDHEN and CDR2 SYDVKM.

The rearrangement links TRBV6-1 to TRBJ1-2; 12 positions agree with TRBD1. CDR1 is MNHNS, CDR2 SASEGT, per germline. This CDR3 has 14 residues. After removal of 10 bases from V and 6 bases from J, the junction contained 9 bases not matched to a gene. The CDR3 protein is CAIGLGQGAHGYTF. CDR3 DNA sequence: TGTGCCATCGGCTTGGGACAGGGGGCTCATGGCTACACCTTC.

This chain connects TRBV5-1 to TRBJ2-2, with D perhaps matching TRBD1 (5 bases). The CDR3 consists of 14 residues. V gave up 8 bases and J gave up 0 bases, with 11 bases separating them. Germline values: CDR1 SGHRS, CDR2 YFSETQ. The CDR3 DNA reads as TGCGCCAGTTTCACAGGATCGAACACCGGGGAGCTGTTTTTT. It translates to CASFTGSNTGELFF.

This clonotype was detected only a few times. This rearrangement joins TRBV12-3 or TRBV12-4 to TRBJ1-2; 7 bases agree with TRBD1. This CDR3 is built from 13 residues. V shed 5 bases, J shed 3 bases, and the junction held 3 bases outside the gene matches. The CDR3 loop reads CASSVQGYYGYTF. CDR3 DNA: TGTGCCAGCAGTGTACAGGGGTACTATGGCTACACCTTC.

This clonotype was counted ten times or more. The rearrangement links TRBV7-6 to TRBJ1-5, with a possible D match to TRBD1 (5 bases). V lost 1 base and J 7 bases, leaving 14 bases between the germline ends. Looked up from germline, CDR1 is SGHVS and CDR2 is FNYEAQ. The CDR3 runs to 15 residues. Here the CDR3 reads CASSLGGSPLQPQHF. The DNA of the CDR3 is TGTGCCAGCAGCTTAGGGGGGTCCCCATTGCAGCCCCAGCATTTT.

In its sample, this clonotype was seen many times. The CDR3: CASSLSTRGPEAFF. DNA for the CDR3: TGTGCCAGCAGTTTATCGACCAGGGGTCCTGAAGCTTTCTTT. The chain has TRBV27 and TRBJ1-1, with a tentative D call TRBD1 (6 bases). Germline CDR1 reads MNHEY; CDR2 reads SMNVEV (reference sequence). V gave up 0 bases and J gave up 6 bases, with 11 bases separating them. The CDR3 is 14 residues long.

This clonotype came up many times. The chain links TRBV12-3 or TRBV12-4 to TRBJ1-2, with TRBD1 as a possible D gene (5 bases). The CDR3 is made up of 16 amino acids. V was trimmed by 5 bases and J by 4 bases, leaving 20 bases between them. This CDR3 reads CASSPAGGGRVYGYTF. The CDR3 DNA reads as TGTGCCAGCAGTCCCGCCGGTGGGGGGAGAGTCTATGGCTACACCTTC.

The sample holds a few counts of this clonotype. The CDR3 region is CASSPSDRSYGYTF. DNA of the CDR3: TGTGCCAGCAGCCCTTCGGACAGATCCTATGGCTACACCTTC. The chain links TRBV3-1 to TRBJ1-2; tentatively, D is TRBD1 (6 bases). Germline V gene sequence: CDR1 LGHDT, CDR2 YNNKEL (reference sequence). The CDR3 has 14 residues. The V and J ends lost 4 bases and 4 bases respectively, with 13 bases between them.

DNA for the CDR3: TGTGCCAGCAGTTACTCGATGTCGGGACTAGCCATAACCGAGCAGTACTTC. Residues: CASSYSMSGLAITEQYF. V gene TRBV6-2 or TRBV6-3 combines with J gene TRBJ2-7; 9 nucleotides match TRBD2. CDR3 length: 17 residues. Unmatched junction bases numbered 12, after V lost 0 bases and J lost 6 bases. Per the germline V gene, CDR1 is MNHEY and CDR2 is SVGEGT.

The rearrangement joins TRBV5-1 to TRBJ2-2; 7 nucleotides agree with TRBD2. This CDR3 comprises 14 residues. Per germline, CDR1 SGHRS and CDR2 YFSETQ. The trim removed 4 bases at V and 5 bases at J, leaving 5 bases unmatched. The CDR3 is CASSRDGGTGELFF. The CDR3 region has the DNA TGCGCCAGCAGCCGTGACGGGGGGACCGGGGAGCTGTTTTTT.

The CDR3 nucleotides are TGTGCCAGCAGTTCGACACCGGGACGGGAAGCTTTCTTT. Its protein is CASSSTPGREAFF. The chain couples TRBV6-5 to TRBJ1-1; D might be TRBD1 (5 bases). The CDR3 length is 13 residues. In germline, CDR1 is MNHEY, CDR2 SVGAGI. Between the trimmed V and J ends, which lost 4 bases and 8 bases, there was a span of 14 bases.

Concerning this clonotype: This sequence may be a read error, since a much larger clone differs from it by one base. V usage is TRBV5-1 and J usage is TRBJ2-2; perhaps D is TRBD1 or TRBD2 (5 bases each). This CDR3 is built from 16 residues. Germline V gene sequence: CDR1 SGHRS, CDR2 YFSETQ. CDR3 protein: CASGLWGRLGSGELFF. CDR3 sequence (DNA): TGCGCCAGCGGCTTATGGGGACGTCTTGGGTCCGGGGAGCTGTTTTTT.

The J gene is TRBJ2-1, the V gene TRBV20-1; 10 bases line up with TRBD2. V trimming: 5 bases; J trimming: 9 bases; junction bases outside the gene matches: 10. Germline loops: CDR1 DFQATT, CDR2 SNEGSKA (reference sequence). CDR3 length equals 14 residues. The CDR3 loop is CSAEEAGGPREQFF. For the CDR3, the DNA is TGCAGTGCTGAGGAAGCGGGGGGGCCACGTGAGCAGTTCTTC.

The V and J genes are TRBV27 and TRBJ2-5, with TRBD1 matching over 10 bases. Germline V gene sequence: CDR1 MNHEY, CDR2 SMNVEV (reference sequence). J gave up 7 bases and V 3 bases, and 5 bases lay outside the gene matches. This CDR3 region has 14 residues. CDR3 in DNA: TGTGCCAGCAGTTTTTCGGACAGGGGGGGGACCCAGTACTTC. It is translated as CASSFSDRGGTQYF.

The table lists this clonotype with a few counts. The CDR3 loop reads CASSLARGERGKRETQYF. The CDR3 DNA reads as TGTGCCAGCAGCTTAGCTCGGGGAGAGCGGGGGAAACGAGAGACCCAGTACTTC. This chain joins TRBV7-2 and TRBJ2-5; 8 bases are shared with TRBD2. This CDR3 has 18 residues. The germline V gene encodes CDR1 SGHTA and CDR2 FQGNSA. V lost 0 bases, J lost 4 bases, and 13 bases stayed unmatched.